This TCR beta chain was identified in a study of OX40 agonist ivuxolimab in advanced cancers. Overall study results and limits: CD8+ T cells (on average) carried more expanded clones than CD4+ T cells.

Autoimmune disease history or systemic immunosuppression was exclusionary. At baseline, cycle 4 day 1, and cycle 7 day 1, blood was sampled. The CDR3 totals 19 residues. Per germline, CDR1 SEHNR and CDR2 FQNEAQ (reference sequence). The V and J ends lost 4 bases and 3 bases, in that order; junction bases with no gene match: 18. The method was immunoSEQ multiplex PCR; TCRdb's version includes in-frame clones alone and lacks a portion of them. This table has 84,000 or so clones, around 94% appearing once. On this clone itself: Its specificity is unknown.

The J gene is TRBJ2-1, the V gene TRBV7-9; 7 bases agree with TRBD1. The receptor was isolated from an adult with an advanced solid tumor such as melanoma, head and neck, liver or kidney cancer. Sequences were derived from CD4+ or CD8+ T cells sorted from blood, sampled in a trial of the OX40 agonist ivuxolimab. The DNA of the CDR3 is TGTGCCAGCAGCTACAACCGGGACAGCCCAAGGGAGTTCTACAATGAGCAGTTCTTC. It specifies CASSYNRDSPREFYNEQFF.